The rows below give T cell receptor beta chains drawn from one sample of a study of T cell responses to AZD1222 COVID-19 vaccine. Assay used: immunoSEQ multiplex PCR; TCRdb lists only in-frame clones, some missing. The table shows fewer than 110,000 clones, with more than 70% occurring only once. The sample here was peripheral blood, taken 28 days after the second AZD1222 dose. The source of these receptors is an adult who received the AZD1222 COVID-19 vaccine. The CDR3 runs from the conserved cysteine through the conserved F or W. A D gene is named only where the DNA matches it firmly.

D gene | CDR3 length | J gene | V gene | CDR3 protein
TRBD2 | 17 | TRBJ2-1 | TRBV19 | CASSRTSGRGSGNEQFF
TRBD1 | 16 | TRBJ2-1 | TRBV28 | CASSLGQGFSYNEQFF
- | 15 | TRBJ1-5 | TRBV19 | CASSIDGGRNQPQHF
- | 16 | TRBJ2-2 | TRBV7-9 | CATLGLGTWNTGELFF
TRBD1 | 14 | TRBJ2-7 | TRBV6-5 | CASSRQGENYEQYF
TRBD1 | 16 | TRBJ2-7 | TRBV7-8 | CASSLDPTGIPYEQYF
- | 13 | TRBJ2-7 | TRBV14 | CASSSGPYYEQYF
- | 15 | TRBJ2-7 | TRBV9 | CASSIAGDPMNEQYF
TRBD1 | 17 | TRBJ2-2 | TRBV5-1 | CASSPELTGGWTGELFF
TRBD2 | 15 | TRBJ2-7 | TRBV4-1 | CASSQLAGVGHEQYF
- | 13 | TRBJ1-2 | TRBV19 | CASSIEGSYGYTF
- | 14 | TRBJ1-6 | TRBV25-1 | CASKSGTETSPLHF
- | 15 | TRBJ2-7 | TRBV4-2 | CASSQDPGSAYEQYF
TRBD2 | 14 | TRBJ2-5 | TRBV5-1 | CASRASGDQETQYF
- | 15 | TRBJ2-1 | TRBV7-2 | CASSLSGATYNEQFF
- | 14 | TRBJ1-1 | TRBV30 | CAWSVEDWDGEAFF
- | 14 | TRBJ1-1 | TRBV5-6 | CASSLGPMNTEAFF
- | 14 | TRBJ2-2 | TRBV5-4 | CASSLGRSTGELFF
TRBD1 | 13 | TRBJ2-7 | TRBV30 | CAWSVGTGYEQYF
TRBD2 | 16 | TRBJ2-3 | TRBV3-1/TRBV3-2 | CASSQVAGQSTDTQYF
- | 14 | TRBJ2-2 | TRBV18 | CASSPAIPPGELFF
TRBD1 | 16 | TRBJ2-7 | TRBV4-3 | CASSQDGTGESYEQYF
- | 14 | TRBJ1-3 | TRBV5-1 | CASSLDQPGNTIYF
- | 13 | TRBJ2-2 | TRBV12-3/TRBV12-4 | CASSLLGAGELFF
- | 13 | TRBJ2-7 | TRBV11-2 | CASSPGLGVEQYF
- | 12 | TRBJ2-1 | TRBV11-2 | CASSPGGNEQFF
- | 17 | TRBJ1-3 | TRBV27 | CASSLTIGDSSGNTIYF
- | 13 | TRBJ1-2 | TRBV5-6 | CASRSGPGDGYTF
- | 16 | TRBJ1-5 | TRBV7-8 | CASSSLTGHSNQPQHF
TRBD1 | 15 | TRBJ2-3 | TRBV2 | CASSGGQGGTDTQYF
TRBD2 | 13 | TRBJ2-7 | TRBV27 | CASSGLVGYEQYF
TRBD1 | 15 | TRBJ2-1 | TRBV27 | CASSLGQGARNEQFF
- | 17 | TRBJ1-3 | TRBV5-4 | CASSLGPQGTEGNTIYF
- | 11 | TRBJ2-5 | TRBV5-1 | CASSLKETQYF
- | 15 | TRBJ1-2 | TRBV6-5 | CASSPFRGVDYGYTF
TRBD1 | 17 | TRBJ2-2 | TRBV18 | CASSPAQQGAGTGELFF
TRBD1 | 15 | TRBJ2-7 | TRBV7-3 | CASSLGQGIPYEQYF
TRBD1 | 14 | TRBJ1-1 | TRBV7-9 | CASRSGTANTEAFF
- | 11 | TRBJ2-1 | TRBV5-6 | CASSPPGMQFF
- | 16 | TRBJ1-1 | TRBV5-1 | CASSLAGLLLNTEAFF
- | 16 | TRBJ2-1 | TRBV7-3 | CASSSRTGRVSNEQFF
- | 15 | TRBJ2-3 | TRBV6-4 | CASSKQPTGTDTQYF